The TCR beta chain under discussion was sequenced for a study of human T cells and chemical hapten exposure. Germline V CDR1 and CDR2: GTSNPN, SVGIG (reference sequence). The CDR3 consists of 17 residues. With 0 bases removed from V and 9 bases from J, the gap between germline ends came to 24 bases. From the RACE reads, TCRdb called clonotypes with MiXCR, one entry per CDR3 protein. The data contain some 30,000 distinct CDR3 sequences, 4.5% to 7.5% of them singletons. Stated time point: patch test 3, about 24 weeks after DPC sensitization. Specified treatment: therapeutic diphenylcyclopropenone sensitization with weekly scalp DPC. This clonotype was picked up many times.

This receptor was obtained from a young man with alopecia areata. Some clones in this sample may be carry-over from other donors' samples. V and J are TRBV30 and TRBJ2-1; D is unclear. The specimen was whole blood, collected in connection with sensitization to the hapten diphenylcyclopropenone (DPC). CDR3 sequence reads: CAWSVHRTAVVTIEQFF. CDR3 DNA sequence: TGTGCCTGGAGTGTACATCGGACGGCGGTGGTTACAATTGAGCAGTTCTTC.